This T cell receptor beta chain was identified during a study of CD8+CD57+ T cells in acquired aplastic anemia. For the study at large: On average, sorted CD4+ and CD8+ cells gave roughly 3 ug of DNA.

CDR3 length: 13 residues. The V end lost 5 bases, the J end lost 7 bases, and 11 bases lay between the germline ends. Germline CDR1 is KGHDR and CDR2 is SFDVKD. Previously, flow cytometry had revealed CD8+CD57+ cell expansion in the patients chosen for sequencing. All patients had severe acquired aplastic anemia. Patient blood was sampled before any therapy had been received. Genomic DNA served as template for TCR beta VDJ and CDR3 profiling. TCRdb passed the reads through MiXCR, listing each CDR3 protein once. The sample shows more than 150,000 distinct CDR3 sequences, around 47% of them seen only once. This clonotype came up many times.

The clonotype originates from a human donor with aplastic anemia. The J gene is TRBJ2-1, the V gene TRBV24-1, with D uncertain. Sequenced: sorted CD4+, CD8+, or CD8+CD57+ T cells (not recorded which) from PBMCs. Written as DNA, the CDR3 is TGTGCCACCAGTGTCCTAGGTGGGAATGAGCAGTTCTTC. This translates into CATSVLGGNEQFF.